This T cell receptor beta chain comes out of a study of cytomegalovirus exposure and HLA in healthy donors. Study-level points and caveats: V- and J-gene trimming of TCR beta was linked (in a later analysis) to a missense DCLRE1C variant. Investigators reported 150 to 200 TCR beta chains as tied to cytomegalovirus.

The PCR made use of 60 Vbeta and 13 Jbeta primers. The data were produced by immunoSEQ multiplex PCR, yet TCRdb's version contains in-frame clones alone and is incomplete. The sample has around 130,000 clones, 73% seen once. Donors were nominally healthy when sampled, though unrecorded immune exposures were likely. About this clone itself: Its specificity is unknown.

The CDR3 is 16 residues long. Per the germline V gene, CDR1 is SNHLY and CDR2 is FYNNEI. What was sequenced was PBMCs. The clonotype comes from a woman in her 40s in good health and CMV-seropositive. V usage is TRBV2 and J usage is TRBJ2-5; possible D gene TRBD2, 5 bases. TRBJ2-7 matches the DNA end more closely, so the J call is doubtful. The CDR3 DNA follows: TGTGCCAGTCAAAGCGGCCAGGCCGGTCGAACCTACGAGCAGTACTTC. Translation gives CASQSGQAGRTYEQYF.